The present T cell receptor beta chain was sequenced within a study of blood T cell repertoires in COVID-19. Study information: Spain, Italy and the United States supplied samples that represented acute and convalescent COVID-19. Sources were T cells, B-cell-depleted T cells, or PBMCs; the material itself was cDNA or gDNA.

Per the study methods: Estimation of nucleated cell counts relied on the amplification of reference gene primers. Assay: immunoSEQ multiplex PCR; the TCRdb copy retains only in-frame clones and omits some. Clone size and the V and J calls come from that table; the DNA yielded D and trimming. The data contain over 250,000 clones, approximately 83% of them singletons. The germline V gene has CDR1 MNHEY and CDR2 SVGEGT. V was pared by 2 bases and J by 2 bases, with 7 bases of the junction left unmatched. This CDR3 has 16 residues. The V gene is TRBV6-2 or TRBV6-3, the J gene TRBJ2-7; 9 bases fit TRBD2. The material sequenced was peripheral blood. This TCR came from a human donor in a cohort sampled during active COVID-19. The CDR3, as DNA: TGTGCCAGCAGTTACGGTAGCGGGAGCCCTACCTACGAGCAGTACTTC. This codes for CASSYGSGSPTYEQYF.